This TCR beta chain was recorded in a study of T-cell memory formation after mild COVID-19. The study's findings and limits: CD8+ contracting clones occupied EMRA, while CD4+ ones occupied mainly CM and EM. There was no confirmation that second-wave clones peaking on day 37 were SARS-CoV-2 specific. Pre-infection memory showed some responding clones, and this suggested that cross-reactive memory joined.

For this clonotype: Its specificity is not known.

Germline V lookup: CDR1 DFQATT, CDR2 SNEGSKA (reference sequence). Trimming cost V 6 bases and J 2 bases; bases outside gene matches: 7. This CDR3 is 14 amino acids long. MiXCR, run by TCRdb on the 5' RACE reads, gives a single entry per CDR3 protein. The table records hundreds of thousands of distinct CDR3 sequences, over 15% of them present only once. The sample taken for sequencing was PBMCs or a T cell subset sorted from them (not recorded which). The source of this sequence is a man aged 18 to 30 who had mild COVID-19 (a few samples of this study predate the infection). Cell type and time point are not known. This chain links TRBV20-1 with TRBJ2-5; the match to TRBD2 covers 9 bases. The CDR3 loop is CSANSGGVQETQYF. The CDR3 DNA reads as TGCAGTGCCAATAGCGGGGGAGTACAAGAGACCCAGTACTTC.